These T cell receptor beta chains were read from a single sample in a study of T-cell reconstitution after alpha-beta-depleted transplantation in children. TCRdb ran MiXCR on the PCR reads and lists one entry per CDR3 protein. The sample lists around 580,000 distinct CDR3 sequences, 23% occurring once. The sequencing used PBMCs, mostly from graft donor cells, collected 360 days after TCRalphabeta/CD19-depleted stem cell transplant. These receptors were taken from a boy under three years old who had a stem cell transplant for acute myeloid leukemia, so the T cells may come from the graft donor. The CDR3 runs from the conserved cysteine through the conserved F or W. The D gene is left open where the match is weak. Where a row states a size, it is once, few, many or the class of an expanded clone; other rows omit it.

abundance: many; len: 15; d_gene: NA; v_gene: TRBV20-1; j_gene: TRBJ1-2; CDR3nt: TGCAGTGCTAGAGTGTTGGTGTCGTCCCTATATGGCTACACCTTC; CDR3aa: CSARVLVSSLYGYTF
abundance: NA; len: 13; d_gene: NA; v_gene: TRBV2; j_gene: TRBJ2-5; CDR3nt: TGTGCCAGCAGTGAAGTAGCGCTCCAAACCCAGTACTTC; CDR3aa: CASSEVALQTQYF
abundance: many; len: 17; d_gene: TRBD1; v_gene: TRBV10-3; j_gene: TRBJ2-1; CDR3nt: TGTGCCATCAGTGAAACCGGGACAGAAAGCTCCTACAATGAGCAGTTCTTC; CDR3aa: CAISETGTESSYNEQFF
abundance: many; len: 14; d_gene: TRBD1; v_gene: TRBV12-3/TRBV12-4; j_gene: TRBJ1-2; CDR3nt: TGTGCCAGCAGAAGGACAGGGGCATCCTATGGCTACACCTTC; CDR3aa: CASRRTGASYGYTF
abundance: few; len: 14; d_gene: NA; v_gene: TRBV24-1; j_gene: TRBJ2-2; CDR3nt: TGTGCCACCAGTGATTTCGCGGGTGCCGGGGAGCTGTTTTTT; CDR3aa: CATSDFAGAGELFF
abundance: many; len: 13; d_gene: TRBD2; v_gene: TRBV20-1; j_gene: TRBJ2-1; CDR3nt: TGCAGTGCTAGTCTAGCGGGCTACAATGAGCAGTTCTTC; CDR3aa: CSASLAGYNEQFF
abundance: NA; len: 18; d_gene: NA; v_gene: TRBV20-1; j_gene: TRBJ2-3; CDR3nt: TGCAGTGCCGACAAGGAGGGGTGGAGGGCAGGGCCATCCAGGGCGCAGTATTTT; CDR3aa: CSADKEGWRAGPSRAQYF
abundance: many; len: 18; d_gene: NA; v_gene: TRBV11-2; j_gene: TRBJ1-1; CDR3nt: TGTGCCAGCAGCTTAGAGTCTTTCGTGATGGGCTGGAACGCTGAAGCTTTCTTT; CDR3aa: CASSLESFVMGWNAEAFF
abundance: NA; len: 15; d_gene: TRBD1; v_gene: TRBV12-3/TRBV12-4; j_gene: TRBJ2-1; CDR3nt: TGTGCCAGCAGCCAGCCGGGACAGGGGCACAATGAGCAGTTCTTC; CDR3aa: CASSQPGQGHNEQFF
abundance: few; len: 16; d_gene: TRBD2; v_gene: TRBV6-1; j_gene: TRBJ2-1; CDR3nt: TGTGCCAGCAGTCGACTAGCGGGGGGGACCTACAATGAGCAGTTCTTC; CDR3aa: CASSRLAGGTYNEQFF
abundance: NA; len: 13; d_gene: NA; v_gene: TRBV10-3; j_gene: TRBJ1-5; CDR3nt: TGTGCCATCAGCTTGGACGGCAACCAGCCCCAGCATTTT; CDR3aa: CAISLDGNQPQHF
abundance: NA; len: 18; d_gene: TRBD1; v_gene: TRBV11-1; j_gene: TRBJ1-5; CDR3nt: TGTGCCAGCAGCGTAGGGTTCCCAGGGGGTTTGAGCAATCAGCCCCAGCATTTT; CDR3aa: CASSVGFPGGLSNQPQHF